The 26 T cell receptor beta chains reported below all come from one sample, sequenced in a study of identical twins. TCRdb reanalysed the 5' RACE reads using MiXCR and keeps one entry per CDR3 protein. The sample holds more than 1.5 million distinct CDR3 sequences; about 31% are singletons and the top ten take 0.27%. The sequenced sample consisted of cord blood. The receptors here all came from a newborn girl in good health.

The chain combines TRBV5-1 with TRBJ1-2; TRBD1 aligns across 7 bases. The CDR3 has 16 amino acids. The J segment lost 6 bases and the V segment lost 2 bases, leaving 13 bases of the junction unmatched. CDR1 and CDR2 (germline): SGHRS, YFSETQ. The CDR3 DNA follows: TGCGCCAGCAGCTTAAGGGGGCTGGAATTGAGCAATGGCTACACCTTC. It encodes CASSLRGLELSNGYTF.

The genes are TRBV20-1 and TRBJ1-1, with TRBD1 as a possible D gene (5 bases). The CDR3 is 12 amino acids. The V end was cut by 5 bases, the J end by 5 bases, with 12 bases between. Germline CDR1 is DFQATT and CDR2 is SNEGSKA (reference sequence). CDR3 DNA: TGCAGTGCTCAACGGGGGGGGACTGAAGCTTTCTTT. The encoded protein is CSAQRGGTEAFF.

This clonotype was seen only a few times. The chain joins TRBV25-1 to TRBJ2-1; 8 nucleotides agree with TRBD2. The J segment lost 8 bases and the V segment lost 1 base, leaving 7 bases of the junction unmatched. The CDR3 sequence is 15 residues long. Germline lookup yields CDR1 MGHDK and CDR2 SYGVNS. CDR3 sequence reads: CASSELPRGGDEQFF. DNA for the CDR3: TGTGCCAGCAGTGAATTACCCCGGGGGGGAGATGAGCAGTTCTTC.

This clonotype occurred a few times. The rearrangement joins TRBV12-3 or TRBV12-4 to TRBJ1-1, with a possible D match to TRBD1 (6 bases). Trimming removed 6 bases at V and 4 bases at J, with 15 bases between. The length of the CDR3 is 14 residues. The CDR3 is CASSPIGGGTEAFF. DNA of the CDR3: TGTGCCAGCAGCCCCATAGGGGGGGGCACTGAAGCTTTCTTT.

The table lists this clonotype with a few counts. The genes are TRBV5-6 and TRBJ2-5; no reliable D call. TRBJ2-7 matches the DNA end more closely, so the J call is doubtful. There are 14 residues in the CDR3. The germline CDR1 and CDR2 sequences are SGHDT and YYEEEE. CDR3 in amino acids: CASSLEVTTYEQYF. CDR3 sequence (DNA): TGTGCCAGCAGCCTTGAGGTTACCACCTACGAGCAGTACTTC.

This clonotype has a count of ten or more. The chain carries TRBV25-1 and TRBJ1-2, with D possibly being TRBD1 (6 bases). Germline CDR1 MGHDK, CDR2 SYGVNS. Between the trimmed V and J ends, which lost 1 base and 3 bases, there was a span of 15 bases. There are 16 residues in the CDR3. As DNA, the CDR3 is TGTGCCAGCAGTGAATCTTCCCATGGGGGCTACTATGGCTACACCTTC. Translation gives CASSESSHGGYYGYTF.

The chain recombines TRBV24-1 with TRBJ2-1; possible D gene TRBD2, 6 bases. Trimming removed 0 bases from V and 3 bases from J, with 14 bases in between. Looked up from germline, CDR1 is KGHDR and CDR2 is SFDVKD. The CDR3 is made up of 17 amino acids. The DNA of the CDR3 is TGTGCCACCAGTGATTTGTTTTCCGGGACTGACTACAATGAGCAGTTCTTC. Its translation is CATSDLFSGTDYNEQFF.

The V gene is TRBV29-1, the J gene TRBJ2-1; 11 bases agree with TRBD2. There are 16 residues in the CDR3. CDR1 and CDR2 from the germline V gene are SQVTM and ANQGSEA. CDR3 loop: CSFRWDSGRVYNEQFF. The CDR3 region has the DNA TGCAGTTTTCGGTGGGATAGCGGGAGGGTCTACAATGAGCAGTTCTTC.

V and J are TRBV5-1 and TRBJ1-2; TRBD1 matches at 7 bases. The CDR3 spans 14 residues. Trimming cost V 1 base and J 4 bases; bases outside gene matches: 4. Germline values: CDR1 SGHRS, CDR2 YFSETQ. CDR3 sequence: CASSLTGARYGYTF. The CDR3 DNA reads TGCGCCAGCAGCTTGACAGGGGCCCGCTATGGCTACACCTTC.

The CDR3 spells CASSKVYKTGGQGMSSSGNEQFF. In nucleotides, the CDR3 is TGTGCCAGCAGCAAAGTTTACAAAACTGGGGGACAGGGAATGAGCAGTTCAGGGAATGAGCAGTTCTTC. This chain links TRBV21-1 with TRBJ2-1; the D segment call TRBD1 is taken from the table without a DNA check. TRBV21-1 is a pseudogene locus. The CDR3 is 23 amino acids.

This clonotype was observed a few times. The chain employs TRBV7-8 and TRBJ1-2; 8 bases align to TRBD1. CDR3 length equals 16 residues. Trimming at V came to 5 bases and at J to 0 bases, leaving 8 bases not matched to a gene. The germline CDR1 and CDR2 sequences are SGHVS and FQNEAQ. The CDR3 DNA reads TGTGCCAGCAGCCGGGACAGGTTTCTAGCTAACTATGGCTACACCTTC. Translation gives CASSRDRFLANYGYTF. Filled out from reference TRBV7-8 and TRBJ1-2, the complete variable domain reads GAGVSQSPRYKVAKRGQDVALRCDPISGHVSLFWYQQALGQGPEFLTYFQNEAQLDKSGLPSDRFFAERPEGSVSTLKIQRTQQEDSAVYLCASSRDRFLANYGYTFGSGTRLTVV.

V usage is TRBV9 and J usage is TRBJ1-2, with TRBD1 matching 7 bases. CDR1 SGDLS and CDR2 YYNGEE come from the germline V gene. The CDR3 contains 15 residues. V dropped 2 bases and J dropped 1; count of bases not matched to a gene: 5. CDR3 residues: CASSVGTASNYGYTF. The CDR3, as DNA: TGTGCCAGCAGCGTTGGGACAGCGAGTAACTATGGCTACACCTTC.

This clonotype was detected only a few times. V and J are TRBV20-1 and TRBJ1-2; no clear D gene. This CDR3 contains 10 residues. Germline CDR1 and CDR2: DFQATT and SNEGSKA (reference sequence). Deletions cut 3 bases from V and 6 bases from J, with 5 bases between. The CDR3 sequence: CSARADGYTF. CDR3 coding DNA: TGCAGTGCTAGGGCGGATGGCTACACCTTC.

The table lists this clonotype with many counts. The J gene is TRBJ2-5, the V gene TRBV20-1; D is uncertain. V lost 0 bases, J lost 2 bases, and 16 bases lay in between. The CDR3 totals 16 residues. Germline CDR1 DFQATT, CDR2 SNEGSKA (reference sequence). CDR3 sequence reads: CSARDLAALPQETQYF. The CDR3 coding sequence is TGCAGTGCTAGAGATTTGGCCGCCTTACCTCAAGAGACCCAGTACTTC.

The chain employs TRBV9 and TRBJ2-5, with 10 bases fitting TRBD2. The germline CDR1 and CDR2 sequences are SGDLS and YYNGEE. The CDR3 is made up of 15 amino acids. V lost 3 bases and J lost 11; bases outside the gene matches: 13. The CDR3 loop is CASSAGLAEYNEQYF. The CDR3 bases are TGTGCCAGCAGCGCTGGACTAGCGGAGTACAATGAGCAGTACTTC.

In its sample, this clonotype was seen a few times. The chain recombines TRBV20-1 with TRBJ2-7; D not resolved. CDR3 length: 13 residues. Germline CDR1 and CDR2: DFQATT and SNEGSKA (reference sequence). V was pared by 4 bases and J by 3 bases, with 13 bases between. The CDR3 reads CSAKPGRFYEQYF. DNA of the CDR3: TGCAGTGCTAAACCGGGTCGCTTCTACGAGCAGTACTTC.

This chain joins TRBV2 and TRBJ2-1; 8 bases agree with TRBD2. This CDR3 spans 12 amino acids. Germline V gene lookup returns CDR1 SNHLY and CDR2 FYNNEI. The V segment lost 3 bases and the J segment 12 bases; nucleotides outside the gene matches: 4. For the CDR3, the DNA is TGTGCCAGCAGTGATACTAGCGGTATGCAGTTCTTC. Translated, it gives CASSDTSGMQFF.

The chain is built from TRBV10-3 and TRBJ1-1; D is possibly TRBD1 (6 bases). CDR3 length: 13 amino acids. CDR1 is ENHRY, CDR2 SYGVKD, per germline. The ends were cut back, 6 bases at V and 2 bases at J, with 10 bases in the middle. CDR3 amino acids: CAISPGQNTEAFF. The CDR3 region has the DNA TGTGCCATCAGCCCGGGACAAAACACTGAAGCTTTCTTT.

The chain carries TRBV20-1 and TRBJ1-4; D is uncertain. Trimming took 1 base from V and 7 from J, leaving 10 bases between them. Germline CDR1 DFQATT, CDR2 SNEGSKA (reference sequence). This CDR3 spans 13 amino acids. Here the CDR3 DNA reads TGCAGTGCTAGAGGCCAGGCGGGTGAAAAACTGTTTTTT. Translating gives CSARGQAGEKLFF.

This clonotype was seen many times. The gene calls are TRBV10-3 and TRBJ2-1; D gene ambiguous. The CDR3 has 15 amino acids. CDR1 and CDR2 from the germline V gene are ENHRY and SYGVKD. V shed 0 bases and J shed 0 bases, with 6 bases lying between them. This CDR3 reads CAISESESSYNEQFF. The CDR3 coding sequence is TGTGCCATCAGTGAGTCCGAGAGCTCCTACAATGAGCAGTTCTTC.

This clonotype came up once. The V call is TRBV12-3 or TRBV12-4, the J call TRBJ2-3; D gene ambiguous. Deletions cut 1 base from V and 1 base from J, with 9 bases between. This CDR3 has 15 amino acids. CDR3 region: CASSLGPHCTDTQYF. The CDR3 DNA sequence: TGTGCCAGCAGTTTAGGCCCCCACTGCACAGATACGCAGTATTTT.

This clonotype was counted between two and nine times. The V and J genes are TRBV6-5 and TRBJ2-4; 8 nucleotides match TRBD2. The CDR3 is 16 amino acids. Germline loops: CDR1 MNHEY, CDR2 SVGAGI. The ends lost 11 bases at V and 9 bases at J; junction bases unmatched: 21. CDR3: CASQGTRRGLGGIQYF. The CDR3 region has the DNA TGTGCCTCCCAGGGGACTAGGAGAGGACTAGGGGGCATTCAGTACTTC.

The chain has TRBV6-4 and TRBJ1-1, with D uncertain. The germline gives CDR1 MRHNA, CDR2 SNTAGT. This CDR3 is built from 15 residues. The germline V and J ends were trimmed by 6 bases and 5 bases, with 19 bases remaining between them. The CDR3 loop reads CASRPIHSLSTEAFF. In nucleotides, the CDR3 is TGTGCCAGCAGGCCCATCCATTCACTGTCAACTGAAGCTTTCTTT.

This chain connects TRBV12-3 or TRBV12-4 to TRBJ2-2, with a possible D match to TRBD2 (6 bases). V was pared by 6 bases and J by 4 bases, with 12 bases between. The CDR3 consists of 14 residues. The CDR3 DNA reads as TGTGCCAGCAGGCTGGGAGGACGCACCGGGGAGCTGTTTTTT. This codes for CASRLGGRTGELFF.

The V gene is TRBV12-3 or TRBV12-4, the J gene TRBJ2-7; 11 positions match TRBD2. The V segment lost 6 bases and the J segment 7 bases; nucleotides outside the gene matches: 5. There are 13 residues in the CDR3. The CDR3 DNA reads as TGTGCCAGCAGGACTAGCGGGAAACATGAGCAGTACTTC. It translates to CASRTSGKHEQYF.

This clonotype appeared a few times. The chain uses TRBV5-1 and TRBJ2-5, with TRBD2 as a possible D gene (5 bases). Germline CDR1 and CDR2: SGHRS and YFSETQ. Trimming pared 1 base from V and 11 bases from J, leaving 15 bases between. The CDR3 is 13 amino acids. The CDR3 spells CASSLTVFGEQYF. CDR3 nucleotides: TGCGCCAGCAGCTTGACGGTATTTGGGGAGCAGTACTTC.